These T cell receptor beta chains were read from a single sample in a study of memory CD4+ T cells and cytomegalovirus serostatus. Repertoires were generated with immunoSEQ multiplex PCR, while TCRdb's copy carries only in-frame clones and drops some. The sample lists 50,000 to 55,000 clones, roughly 78% occurring once. Sequencing used memory CD4+ T cells from blood. All receptors derive from an adult in good health and CMV-seronegative. The CDR3 runs from the conserved cysteine through the conserved F or W. A D gene is named only where the DNA matches it firmly. Clone size is stated in some rows and not others, as once, few, many or a class when expanded.

CDR3 DNA: TGTGCCAGCAGCCAAGGGATCCCGAGCGGGGGGAAGCGGGAGACCCAGTACTTC; CDR3 protein: CASSQGIPSGGKRETQYF; clone size: NA; D gene: TRBD2; V gene: TRBV4-2; CDR3 length: 18; J gene: TRBJ2-5
CDR3 DNA: TGTGCCACCCGACCCGGGACAGTTGGTCAGCCCCAGCATTTT; CDR3 protein: CATRPGTVGQPQHF; clone size: few; D gene: TRBD1; V gene: TRBV10-3; CDR3 length: 14; J gene: TRBJ1-5
CDR3 DNA: TGTGCCAGCAGCTTAACAGGGGGCTATGGGGCCAACGTCCTGACTTTC; CDR3 protein: CASSLTGGYGANVLTF; clone size: NA; D gene: TRBD1; V gene: TRBV7-9; CDR3 length: 16; J gene: TRBJ2-6
CDR3 DNA: TGTGCCAGCAGCTTAATGCGCTCCGGGATCTCTAACTATGGCTACACCTTC; CDR3 protein: CASSLMRSGISNYGYTF; clone size: NA; D gene: NA; V gene: TRBV7-2; CDR3 length: 17; J gene: TRBJ1-2
CDR3 DNA: TGTGCCAGCAGTCGGAGCCAGCCCCAGCATTTT; CDR3 protein: CASSRSQPQHF; clone size: NA; D gene: NA; V gene: TRBV28; CDR3 length: 11; J gene: TRBJ1-5
CDR3 DNA: TGCGCCAGCAGCTTCCAGGCCAACTCCTACGAGCAGTACTTC; CDR3 protein: CASSFQANSYEQYF; clone size: few; D gene: NA; V gene: TRBV5-1; CDR3 length: 14; J gene: TRBJ2-7
CDR3 DNA: TGTGCCAGCAGTTTCCAGGACAGGGCCCCCTACAATGAGCAGTTCTTC; CDR3 protein: CASSFQDRAPYNEQFF; clone size: NA; D gene: TRBD1; V gene: TRBV27; CDR3 length: 16; J gene: TRBJ2-1
CDR3 DNA: TGCGCCAGCAGCTTGGATGTCGCAACTAATGAAAAACTGTTTTTT; CDR3 protein: CASSLDVATNEKLFF; clone size: many; D gene: NA; V gene: TRBV5-1; CDR3 length: 15; J gene: TRBJ1-4
CDR3 DNA: TGTGCCATCAGTGGGGGTCTCGAATCGAAAGAGACCCAGTACTTC; CDR3 protein: CAISGGLESKETQYF; clone size: NA; D gene: NA; V gene: TRBV10-3; CDR3 length: 15; J gene: TRBJ2-5
CDR3 DNA: TGTGCCAGCAGTTCCCAGGGACCGCCTAATGAAAAACTGTTTTTT; CDR3 protein: CASSSQGPPNEKLFF; clone size: NA; D gene: NA; V gene: TRBV6-5; CDR3 length: 15; J gene: TRBJ1-4
CDR3 DNA: TGTGCCAGCAGTGAAGACCCAGGGGGCCCCTACAATGAGCAGTTCTTC; CDR3 protein: CASSEDPGGPYNEQFF; clone size: NA; D gene: TRBD1; V gene: TRBV6-1; CDR3 length: 16; J gene: TRBJ2-1
CDR3 DNA: TGTGCCAGCCGGGAACAGGGGAGGCAGTACTTC; CDR3 protein: CASREQGRQYF; clone size: NA; D gene: TRBD1; V gene: TRBV6-5; CDR3 length: 11; J gene: TRBJ2-7
CDR3 DNA: TGTGCCAGCAGTTTACAGGGAGGCAGTTCACCCCTCCACTTT; CDR3 protein: CASSLQGGSSPLHF; clone size: NA; D gene: NA; V gene: TRBV27; CDR3 length: 14; J gene: TRBJ1-6
CDR3 DNA: TGTGCCAGCAGTTACTCGGGGACCTCTAATGAAAAACTGTTTTTT; CDR3 protein: CASSYSGTSNEKLFF; clone size: NA; D gene: NA; V gene: TRBV6-5; CDR3 length: 15; J gene: TRBJ1-4
CDR3 DNA: TGTGCCAGCAGCTTCGGGACGTGGGCCACTGAAGCTTTCTTT; CDR3 protein: CASSFGTWATEAFF; clone size: few; D gene: NA; V gene: TRBV5-4; CDR3 length: 14; J gene: TRBJ1-1
CDR3 DNA: TGTGCCAGCAGTTTGAAACACGGCACTGAAGCTTTCTTT; CDR3 protein: CASSLKHGTEAFF; clone size: once; D gene: NA; V gene: TRBV2; CDR3 length: 13; J gene: TRBJ1-1
CDR3 DNA: TGTGCCAGCAGCTTCCTTGGGACAGCGAATAATTCACCCCTCCACTTT; CDR3 protein: CASSFLGTANNSPLHF; clone size: NA; D gene: TRBD1; V gene: TRBV5-6; CDR3 length: 16; J gene: TRBJ1-6
CDR3 DNA: TGTGCCAGCTCACCAATCCGACAGGAGTACAATGAGCAGTTCTTC; CDR3 protein: CASSPIRQEYNEQFF; clone size: NA; D gene: NA; V gene: TRBV18; CDR3 length: 15; J gene: TRBJ2-1
CDR3 DNA: TGTGCCAGTAGTACGACAGGGGAGCAGCCCCAGCATTTT; CDR3 protein: CASSTTGEQPQHF; clone size: once; D gene: TRBD1; V gene: TRBV19; CDR3 length: 13; J gene: TRBJ1-5
CDR3 DNA: TGTGCCAGCAGCTTACGGACAGCTGCAACTAATGAAAAACTGTTTTTT; CDR3 protein: CASSLRTAATNEKLFF; clone size: NA; D gene: NA; V gene: TRBV7-2; CDR3 length: 16; J gene: TRBJ1-4
CDR3 DNA: TGTGCCATCAGTGGGGACGGAAATTCACCCCTCCACTTT; CDR3 protein: CAISGDGNSPLHF; clone size: NA; D gene: NA; V gene: TRBV10-3; CDR3 length: 13; J gene: TRBJ1-6
CDR3 DNA: TGTGCCAGCAGCCCGACAGGGGGCCAGCCCCAGCATTTT; CDR3 protein: CASSPTGGQPQHF; clone size: NA; D gene: TRBD1; V gene: TRBV6-6; CDR3 length: 13; J gene: TRBJ1-5
CDR3 DNA: TGCGCCAGCAGCTACTCACCATCGGGGTACGAGCAGTACTTC; CDR3 protein: CASSYSPSGYEQYF; clone size: NA; D gene: NA; V gene: TRBV5-1; CDR3 length: 14; J gene: TRBJ2-7
CDR3 DNA: TGTGCCAGCAGTGGGGGACAAGAGACCCAGTACTTC; CDR3 protein: CASSGGQETQYF; clone size: few; D gene: NA; V gene: TRBV2; CDR3 length: 12; J gene: TRBJ2-5
CDR3 DNA: TGTGCCAGCAGTGAAGCAGGGGATTTCGGGACCCAGTACTTC; CDR3 protein: CASSEAGDFGTQYF; clone size: NA; D gene: NA; V gene: TRBV25-1; CDR3 length: 14; J gene: TRBJ2-5
CDR3 DNA: TGTGCCAGCAGTGAAGGAGGGTTCGAGGAGCCCCAGCATTTT; CDR3 protein: CASSEGGFEEPQHF; clone size: few; D gene: NA; V gene: TRBV2; CDR3 length: 14; J gene: TRBJ1-5
CDR3 DNA: TGTGCCAGCAGTGAAGCTGGGACCCTACAACGGGACTTCTTT; CDR3 protein: CASSEAGTLQRDFF; clone size: NA; D gene: NA; V gene: TRBV6-1; CDR3 length: 14; J gene: TRBJ1-1
CDR3 DNA: TGTGCCAGCAGTTTAATGGGACAGGGGGGTCAGCCCCAGCATTTT; CDR3 protein: CASSLMGQGGQPQHF; clone size: NA; D gene: TRBD1; V gene: TRBV28; CDR3 length: 15; J gene: TRBJ1-5
CDR3 DNA: TGTGCCAGTAGAACAGGGGGAGAAGATACGCAGTATTTT; CDR3 protein: CASRTGGEDTQYF; clone size: NA; D gene: TRBD1; V gene: TRBV19; CDR3 length: 13; J gene: TRBJ2-3
CDR3 DNA: TGTGCCTGGAGTGTGGTGGGGGGATTGAATTCACCCCTCCACTTT; CDR3 protein: CAWSVVGGLNSPLHF; clone size: NA; D gene: NA; V gene: TRBV30; CDR3 length: 15; J gene: TRBJ1-6